The 13 T cell receptor beta chains in this list originate from one sample, sequenced in a study of cytomegalovirus exposure and HLA in healthy donors. The PCR used 60 Vbeta and 13 Jbeta primers. Assay: immunoSEQ multiplex PCR; the TCRdb copy retains only in-frame clones and omits some. The table records approximately 150,000 clones, around 82% of them present only once. Specimen: PBMCs. These receptor sequences come from a female donor in good health and CMV-seronegative.

The chain carries TRBV28 and TRBJ1-2; 8 nucleotides align to TRBD1. The CDR3 covers 17 residues. Germline V gene sequence: CDR1 MDHEN, CDR2 SYDVKM. With 6 bases clipped from V and 0 bases from J, the junction kept 12 bases outside the gene matches. The CDR3 DNA reads TGTGCCAGCAGCCTTACCACCGGGACAGGTTCTAACTATGGCTACACCTTC. Its translation: CASSLTTGTGSNYGYTF.

J is TRBJ2-1 and V is TRBV30; tentatively, D is TRBD1 (6 bases). Germline V gene data show CDR1 as GTSNPN and CDR2 as SVGIG (reference sequence). There are 16 residues in the CDR3. Trimming shortened V by 0 bases and J by 0 bases, and 12 bases separated the two germline ends. Written as DNA, the CDR3 is TGTGCCTGGAGTGTTGCCCAGGGGAGCTCCTACAATGAGCAGTTCTTC. Translation gives CAWSVAQGSSYNEQFF. The full variable domain, its missing parts supplied by reference TRBV30 and TRBJ2-1, is SQTIHQWPATLVQPVGSPLSLECTVEGTSNPNLYWYRQAAGRGLQLLFYSVGIGQISSEVPQNLSASRPQDRQFILSSKKLLLSDSGFYLCAWSVAQGSSYNEQFFGPGTRLTVL.

The V call is TRBV6-5, the J call TRBJ2-2; D might be TRBD1 (6 bases). The CDR3 is made up of 14 amino acids. Trimming cost V 6 bases and J 8 bases, with 16 bases left between them. The germline V gene encodes CDR1 MNHEY and CDR2 SVGAGI. CDR3: CASRRTGLGGELFF. DNA of the CDR3: TGTGCCAGCAGAAGAACAGGGTTAGGGGGGGAGCTGTTTTTT.

This rearrangement joins TRBV6-6 to TRBJ1-6; weak D call: TRBD1 (5 bases). This CDR3 is 13 amino acids long. The ends were cut back, 5 bases at V and 10 bases at J, with 12 bases in the middle. Germline V lookup: CDR1 MNHNY, CDR2 SVGAGI (reference sequence). As DNA, the CDR3 is TGTGCCAGCAGTCAAGACAGTGGCTCACCCCTCCACTTT. Translated: CASSQDSGSPLHF.

This sequence joins TRBV28 and TRBJ2-1; 8 positions agree with TRBD2. CDR3 size: 14 residues. V dropped 1 base and J dropped 7; count of bases not matched to a gene: 3. Per germline, CDR1 MDHEN and CDR2 SYDVKM. CDR3 coding DNA: TGTGCCAGCAGTTTATTTCCTAGCGGGAATGAGCAGTTCTTC. Translated, it gives CASSLFPSGNEQFF.

The J gene is TRBJ1-2, the V gene TRBV4-1, with D tentatively TRBD1 (6 bases). This CDR3 spans 15 amino acids. Trimming stripped 3 bases from V and 4 bases from J, with 15 bases between. Looked up from germline, CDR1 is MGHRA and CDR2 is YSYEKL. The CDR3 reads CASSQGTLDRYGYTF. The CDR3 nucleotides are TGCGCCAGCAGCCAGGGGACACTAGATCGCTATGGCTACACCTTC.

The chain combines TRBV30 with TRBJ2-4; the match to TRBD2 covers 8 bases. J was trimmed by 0 bases and V by 2 bases; bases with no gene match: 9. There are 17 residues in the CDR3. Germline V CDR1 and CDR2: GTSNPN, SVGIG (reference sequence). CDR3 DNA sequence: TGTGCCTGGAGTACCCGGGGGGGGCTTATAGCCAAAAACATTCAGTACTTC. This gives the protein CAWSTRGGLIAKNIQYF.

Details on this clone: The identical CDR3 is also encoded by other nucleotide sequences in the sample. The genes are TRBV2 and TRBJ1-5; D uncertain. V was cut by 4 bases and J by 0 bases, with 4 bases left in between. There are 13 residues in the CDR3. The germline gives CDR1 SNHLY, CDR2 FYNNEI. The CDR3 nucleotides read TGTGCCAGCAGTGGAGATAGCAATCAGCCCCAGCATTTT. The encoded protein is CASSGDSNQPQHF.

The chain recombines TRBV9 with TRBJ2-5, with 7 bases lining up with TRBD1. The CDR3 has 15 residues. With V trimmed by 0 bases and J by 3 bases, 5 bases remained unmatched. CDR1 and CDR2 from the germline V gene are SGDLS and YYNGEE. CDR3 coding DNA: TGTGCCAGCAGCGTAGACCCCGGGACAGAAGAGACCCAGTACTTC. Translated: CASSVDPGTEETQYF.

This clone turned up a few times. V is TRBV5-6 and J is TRBJ2-7; the D is unclear. V was shortened by 3 bases and J by 2 bases, with 15 bases between the two germline ends. Germline V gives CDR1 SGHDT, CDR2 YYEEEE. The CDR3 loop spans 15 amino acids. The CDR3 sequence is CASSSGVPLTYEQYF. Here the CDR3 DNA reads TGTGCCAGCAGCTCCGGAGTTCCCCTTACCTACGAGCAGTACTTC.

The rearrangement uses TRBV9 and TRBJ2-2; D is perhaps TRBD1 (5 bases). Germline CDR1 and CDR2: SGDLS and YYNGEE. V was pared by 0 bases and J by 1 base, with 10 bases between. CDR3 length: 16 amino acids. For the CDR3, the DNA is TGTGCCAGCAGCGTAGGCAGGGCTATGAACACCGGGGAGCTGTTTTTT. It translates to CASSVGRAMNTGELFF.

CDR3 residues: CASSQVLAGGEKLFF. The DNA for the CDR3 is TGCGCCAGCAGCCAAGTTCTGGCAGGGGGTGAAAAACTGTTTTTT. The chain recombines TRBV4-3 with TRBJ1-4, with 7 bases matching TRBD1. Germline V gene data show CDR1 as LGHNA and CDR2 as YSLEER. This CDR3 has 15 residues. The V segment lost 1 base and the J segment 7 bases; nucleotides outside the gene matches: 6.

The chain joins TRBV5-1 to TRBJ2-1; TRBD2 matches 11 bases. After removal of 4 bases from V and 8 bases from J, the junction contained 8 bases not matched to a gene. Per germline, CDR1 SGHRS and CDR2 YFSETQ. CDR3 length equals 15 residues. CDR3 DNA: TGCGCCAGCAGCCGTCCGACTAGCGGGATAGATGAGCAGTTCTTC. It encodes CASSRPTSGIDEQFF.